A selection of T cell receptor beta chains follows, all from one sample in a study of CD8 T cells in Susac syndrome. TCRdb used MiXCR to reprocess the immunoSEQ multiplex PCR reads, holding one entry per CDR3 protein. The table shows 200,000 or so distinct CDR3 sequences, with about 95% occurring only once. Material for sequencing was CD4+ T cells from PBMCs. Receptor source: a human donor with multiple sclerosis. CDR3s include the opening cysteine and the closing phenylalanine or tryptophan. A D gene is named only where the DNA matches it firmly. Clone sizes are given selectively: once, few, many, or a class where the clone is expanded.

V gene: TRBV6-1; J gene: TRBJ2-7; D gene: NA; clone size: NA; CDR3 DNA: TGTGCCAGCAGTGAAGTTGTGGAGGCCGAGCAGTACTTC; CDR3 protein: CASSEVVEAEQYF
V gene: TRBV4-2; J gene: TRBJ2-7; D gene: TRBD2; clone size: few; CDR3 DNA: TGTGCCAGCAGCCTCGGGACTAGCGGGAGTTACGAGCAGTACTTC; CDR3 protein: CASSLGTSGSYEQYF
V gene: TRBV20-1; J gene: TRBJ1-2; D gene: NA; clone size: NA; CDR3 DNA: TGCAGTGCTAGCGAGCAGGGGAACTATGGCTACACCTTC; CDR3 protein: CSASEQGNYGYTF
V gene: TRBV12-3/TRBV12-4; J gene: TRBJ1-5; D gene: NA; clone size: NA; CDR3 DNA: TGTGCCAGCAGTTTCCAGGGCGCGGAGCAGCCCCAGCATTTT; CDR3 protein: CASSFQGAEQPQHF
V gene: TRBV12-3/TRBV12-4; J gene: TRBJ1-2; D gene: NA; clone size: NA; CDR3 DNA: TGTGCCAGCAGTTTAGTAACAGCCAATCCTAGTGGCTACACCTTC; CDR3 protein: CASSLVTANPSGYTF
V gene: TRBV11-2; J gene: TRBJ2-3; D gene: NA; clone size: NA; CDR3 DNA: TGTGCCAGCAGCTTGAGACCTGACAGGAGCCCAGATACGCAGTATTTT; CDR3 protein: CASSLRPDRSPDTQYF
V gene: TRBV18; J gene: TRBJ2-5; D gene: NA; clone size: NA; CDR3 DNA: TGTGCCAGCTCGAGATTAAGCGGAGACCAAGAGACCCAGTACTTC; CDR3 protein: CASSRLSGDQETQYF
V gene: TRBV18; J gene: TRBJ2-3; D gene: NA; clone size: NA; CDR3 DNA: TGTGCCAGCTCACCACTAGCTAGCGGCACAGATACGCAGTATTTT; CDR3 protein: CASSPLASGTDTQYF
V gene: TRBV2; J gene: TRBJ2-7; D gene: TRBD1; clone size: NA; CDR3 DNA: TGTGCCAGCAGTTCGACAGGGGGGCGCTACGAGCAGTACTTC; CDR3 protein: CASSSTGGRYEQYF
V gene: TRBV7-6; J gene: TRBJ2-3; D gene: NA; clone size: NA; CDR3 DNA: TGTGCCAGCAGCTTAGCGCGGGCGGATACGCAGTATTTT; CDR3 protein: CASSLARADTQYF